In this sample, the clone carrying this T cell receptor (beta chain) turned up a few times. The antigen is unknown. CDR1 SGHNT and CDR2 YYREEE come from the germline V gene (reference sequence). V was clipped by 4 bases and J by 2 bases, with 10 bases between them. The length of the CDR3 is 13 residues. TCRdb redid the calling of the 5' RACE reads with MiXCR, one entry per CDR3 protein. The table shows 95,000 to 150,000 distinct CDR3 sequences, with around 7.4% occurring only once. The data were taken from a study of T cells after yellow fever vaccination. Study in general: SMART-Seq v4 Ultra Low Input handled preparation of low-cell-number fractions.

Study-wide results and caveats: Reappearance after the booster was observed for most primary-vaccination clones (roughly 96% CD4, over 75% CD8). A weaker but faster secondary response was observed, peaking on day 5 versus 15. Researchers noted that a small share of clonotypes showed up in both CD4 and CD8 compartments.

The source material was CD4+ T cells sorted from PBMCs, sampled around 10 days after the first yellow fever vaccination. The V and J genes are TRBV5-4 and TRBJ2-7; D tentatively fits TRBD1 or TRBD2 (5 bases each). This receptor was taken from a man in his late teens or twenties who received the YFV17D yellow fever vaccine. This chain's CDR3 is CASSIPGPYEQYF. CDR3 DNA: TGTGCCAGCAGCATCCCGGGGCCCTACGAGCAGTACTTC.